This T cell receptor beta chain is from a study of T-cell memory formation after mild COVID-19. Sample barcodes and UMIs were carried by the TCR alpha and TCR beta cDNA libraries that 5'RACE generated with constant-segment primers. One entry per CDR3 protein, called by TCRdb with MiXCR from the 5' RACE reads. The sample holds almost 350,000 distinct CDR3 sequences, around a fifth seen once. To note about this clonotype: The antigen is unknown.

The study's findings and limits: Day 37-peaking second-wave clones had unconfirmed SARS-CoV-2 specificity. Within pre-infection memory, some responding clones were found, suggesting cross-reactive memory joined.

CDR1 MDHEN and CDR2 SYDVKM come from the germline V gene. Trimming pared 6 bases from V and 3 bases from J, leaving 15 bases between. This CDR3 is built from 15 residues. The chain carries TRBV28 and TRBJ1-3, with a weak D call TRBD1 (5 bases). The TCR sequence derives from a man aged 18 to 35 who had mild COVID-19 (a few samples of this study predate the infection). Cell type and time point are not known. The source material was PBMCs or a T cell subset sorted from them (not recorded which). CDR3 nucleotide sequence: TGTGCCAGCAGCCTCCCTGGGACGGATGGAAACACCATATATTTT. This sequence encodes CASSLPGTDGNTIYF.